This TCR beta chain was profiled in a study of T cell changes during pregnancy in multiple sclerosis. The table came from immunoSEQ multiplex PCR; TCRdb's copy has only in-frame clones and leaves some out. This table has 45,000 to 60,000 clones, 85% to 90% appearing once. The V end lost 8 bases, the J end lost 2 bases, and 14 bases lay between the germline ends. This CDR3 spans 14 amino acids. Germline V lookup: CDR1 MGHDK, CDR2 SYGVNS. This specimen consisted of peripheral blood, obtained in the first trimester of pregnancy. The J gene is TRBJ2-3, the V gene TRBV25-1; D perhaps matches TRBD2 (6 bases). The TCR originated in a female donor with multiple sclerosis, enrolled in a pregnancy study. The CDR3 DNA follows: TGTGCCAGCTGTTTTGCGGGGTCCACAGATACGCAGTATTTT. As protein: CASCFAGSTDTQYF.